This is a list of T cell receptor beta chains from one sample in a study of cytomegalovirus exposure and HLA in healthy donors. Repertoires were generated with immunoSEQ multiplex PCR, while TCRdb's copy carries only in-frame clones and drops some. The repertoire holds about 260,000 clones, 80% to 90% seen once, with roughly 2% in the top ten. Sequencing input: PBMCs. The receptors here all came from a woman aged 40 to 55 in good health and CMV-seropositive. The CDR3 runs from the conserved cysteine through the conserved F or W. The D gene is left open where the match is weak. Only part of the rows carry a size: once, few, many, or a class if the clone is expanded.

CDR3aa: CASSFSGRGQYF
CDR3nt: TGTGCCAGCAGCTTTAGTGGGCGGGGGCAGTATTTT
abundance: .
d_gene: .
j_gene: TRBJ2-3
v_gene: TRBV7-2

CDR3aa: CASSVEGAYGYTF
CDR3nt: TGTGCCAGCAGCGTAGAAGGAGCCTATGGCTACACCTTC
abundance: .
d_gene: .
j_gene: TRBJ1-2
v_gene: TRBV9

CDR3aa: CASTRQVQETQYF
CDR3nt: TGTGCCAGCACCCGACAGGTCCAAGAGACCCAGTACTTC
abundance: .
d_gene: .
j_gene: TRBJ2-5
v_gene: TRBV2

CDR3aa: CASSLAGTVDLFF
CDR3nt: TGTGCCAGCAGCTTGGCGGGGACAGTGGACCTGTTTTTT
abundance: once
d_gene: TRBD1
j_gene: TRBJ2-2
v_gene: TRBV5-4

CDR3aa: CASSEGGQRGRTGELFF
CDR3nt: TGTGCCAGCAGTGAAGGTGGACAGAGAGGACGTACCGGGGAGCTGTTTTTT
abundance: .
d_gene: .
j_gene: TRBJ2-2
v_gene: TRBV6-1

CDR3aa: CASRLTSGRHQYNEQFF
CDR3nt: TGTGCCAGCAGGCTAACTAGCGGGAGGCACCAGTACAATGAGCAGTTCTTC
abundance: few
d_gene: TRBD2
j_gene: TRBJ2-1
v_gene: TRBV28

CDR3aa: CASSLGGRGSGNTIYF
CDR3nt: TGCGCCAGCAGCTTGGGGGGTCGCGGGTCAGGAAACACCATATATTTT
abundance: .
d_gene: .
j_gene: TRBJ1-3
v_gene: TRBV5-1

CDR3aa: CASSQDRTEVNTEAFF
CDR3nt: TGTGCCAGCAGCCAGGACAGGACAGAAGTTAACACTGAAGCTTTCTTT
abundance: .
d_gene: TRBD1
j_gene: TRBJ1-1
v_gene: TRBV4-2

CDR3aa: CARRQGSTDTQYF
CDR3nt: TGTGCCAGGAGACAGGGGAGCACAGATACGCAGTATTTT
abundance: .
d_gene: TRBD1
j_gene: TRBJ2-3
v_gene: TRBV27

CDR3aa: CASSGRGTDTQYF
CDR3nt: TGTGCCAGCAGCGGAAGAGGGACAGATACGCAGTATTTT
abundance: .
d_gene: .
j_gene: TRBJ2-3
v_gene: TRBV9

CDR3aa: CASSERLPGELFF
CDR3nt: TGTGCCAGCAGCGAAAGACTTCCCGGGGAGCTGTTTTTT
abundance: .
d_gene: .
j_gene: TRBJ2-2
v_gene: TRBV7-7

CDR3aa: CSTGRYSNQPQHF
CDR3nt: TGTAGCACAGGTCGCTATAGCAATCAGCCCCAGCATTTT
abundance: .
d_gene: .
j_gene: TRBJ1-5
v_gene: TRBV28

CDR3aa: CAISELLQGAGNTIYF
CDR3nt: TGTGCCATCAGTGAGTTACTACAGGGAGCTGGAAACACCATATATTTT
abundance: once
d_gene: .
j_gene: TRBJ1-3
v_gene: TRBV10-3

CDR3aa: CASRTGGANTEAFF
CDR3nt: TGTGCCAGCAGAACGGGGGGAGCGAACACTGAAGCTTTCTTT
abundance: .
d_gene: .
j_gene: TRBJ1-1
v_gene: TRBV2

CDR3aa: CASRLGGASYEQYF
CDR3nt: TGTGCCAGCAGGCTCGGCGGGGCGTCCTACGAGCAGTACTTC
abundance: .
d_gene: .
j_gene: TRBJ2-7
v_gene: TRBV7-3